This TCR beta chain comes out of a study of neurological immune-mediated disorders. Study conclusions and caveats: Expansion of TCR clones was greatest in HTLV-1-associated myelopathy and smallest in multiple sclerosis, where it fell below that of healthy controls. Sharing of CDR3 amino acid sequences among expanded clones across subjects was absent, suggesting private repertoires in all groups.

The CDR3 spans 16 residues. V was clipped by 1 base and J by 2 bases; unmatched bases: 8. Germline values: CDR1 SGHRS, CDR2 YFSETQ. The cDNA came from 5'RACE, which used 10-nucleotide random UMIs. TCRdb re-analysed the 5' RACE reads in MiXCR, keeping a single row per CDR3 protein. The repertoire holds tens of thousands of distinct CDR3 sequences, with around 4% as singletons. This clonotype has only a few counts. Its antigen is not identified. The sample taken for sequencing was PBMCs. This receptor was identified in a man aged 30 to 45 with multiple sclerosis. This rearrangement joins TRBV5-1 to TRBJ2-5; 7 bases agree with TRBD1. CDR3 residues: CASSLLPGTEQETQYF. As DNA, the CDR3 is TGCGCCAGCAGCTTGTTGCCAGGGACAGAACAAGAGACCCAGTACTTC.